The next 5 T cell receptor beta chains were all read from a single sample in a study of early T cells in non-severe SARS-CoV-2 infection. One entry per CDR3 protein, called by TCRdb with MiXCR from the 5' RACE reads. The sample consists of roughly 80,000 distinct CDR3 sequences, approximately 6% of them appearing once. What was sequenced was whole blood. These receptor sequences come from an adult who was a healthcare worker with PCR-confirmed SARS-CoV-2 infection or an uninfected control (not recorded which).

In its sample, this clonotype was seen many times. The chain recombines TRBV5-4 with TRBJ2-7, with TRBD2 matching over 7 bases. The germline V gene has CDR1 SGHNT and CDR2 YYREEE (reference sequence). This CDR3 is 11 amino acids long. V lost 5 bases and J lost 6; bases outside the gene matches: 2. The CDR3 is CASSGGGEQYF. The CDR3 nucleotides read TGTGCCAGCAGTGGGGGGGGCGAGCAGTACTTC.

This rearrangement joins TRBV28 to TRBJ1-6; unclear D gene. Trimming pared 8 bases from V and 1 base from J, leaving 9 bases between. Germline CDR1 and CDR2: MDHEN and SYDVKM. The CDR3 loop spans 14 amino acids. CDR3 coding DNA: TGTGCCAGCCATACTCATTCCTATAATTCACCCCTCCACTTT. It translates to CASHTHSYNSPLHF.

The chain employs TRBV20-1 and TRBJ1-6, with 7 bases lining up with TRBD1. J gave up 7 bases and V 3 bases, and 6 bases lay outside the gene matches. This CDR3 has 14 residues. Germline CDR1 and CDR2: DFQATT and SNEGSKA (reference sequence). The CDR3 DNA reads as TGCAGTGCTAGGGCAGGGACAGAGAATTCACCCCTCCACTTT. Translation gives CSARAGTENSPLHF.

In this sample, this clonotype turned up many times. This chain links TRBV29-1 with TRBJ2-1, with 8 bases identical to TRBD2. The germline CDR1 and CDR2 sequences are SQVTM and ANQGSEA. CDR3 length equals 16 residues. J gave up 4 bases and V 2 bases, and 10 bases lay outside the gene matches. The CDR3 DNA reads TGCAGCGTTGAATTATCCGTAGCGGGAACATACAATGAGCAGTTCTTC. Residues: CSVELSVAGTYNEQFF.

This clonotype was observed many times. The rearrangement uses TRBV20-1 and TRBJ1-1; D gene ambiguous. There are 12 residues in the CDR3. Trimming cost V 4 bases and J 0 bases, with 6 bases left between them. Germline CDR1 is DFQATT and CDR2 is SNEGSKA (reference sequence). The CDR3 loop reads CSAIPLNTEAFF. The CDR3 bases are TGCAGTGCTATCCCCCTGAACACTGAAGCTTTCTTT.